The entry below gives a single T cell receptor (beta chain) sequence along with its context. As yet, its antigen is unknown. The source of the sample is a study of cytomegalovirus exposure and HLA in healthy donors. PCR amplification relied on 60 Vbeta primers (plus 13 Jbeta primers). Sequencing was performed with immunoSEQ multiplex PCR; in TCRdb, only in-frame clones are kept and a portion is missing. The sample lists fewer than 80,000 clones; roughly two thirds were seen once. Whole-study findings and limits: Later analysis associated a missense DCLRE1C variant with TCR beta V- and J-gene trimming. TCR beta sequences numbering under 20,000 were associated with HLA alleles at 0.05 false discovery rate in a later analysis.

The V end was cut by 0 bases, the J end by 8 bases, with 9 bases between. CDR3 size: 13 residues. The germline CDR1 and CDR2 sequences are MGHRA and YSYEKL. The TCR was taken from a woman between 45 and 60 years old in good health and CMV-seropositive. The chain joins TRBV4-1 to TRBJ2-3; D not resolved. Sequencing used PBMCs. This CDR3 is CASSQDSQATQYF. The CDR3 DNA reads as TGCGCCAGCAGCCAAGATTCCCAGGCTACGCAGTATTTT.